Presented here are 6 T cell receptor beta chains from one specimen sequenced in a study of blood T cell repertoires in COVID-19 (dated by TCRdb to 2020 to 2022). Receptors were amplified or captured by the immunoSEQ multiplex PCR assay. The immuneACCESS repertoire file appears here via TCRdb, limited to in-frame rearrangements. These files lack a portion of the clones; in checked studies, under half of the deficit traces to unresolved V genes, and the cause of the others is not known. In all, the sample holds fewer than 350,000 clones, and approximately 90% of those were seen once. The ten largest make up 2.8% of the sample. The sample comprised PBMCs or T cells enriched from blood (not recorded which). The receptors originated from a man aged 40-50 years who had been exposed to COVID-19.

The chain is built from TRBV5-1 and TRBJ2-1; tentative D call: TRBD1 (6 bases). Trimming pared 3 bases from V and 9 bases from J, leaving 13 bases between. CDR1 SGHRS and CDR2 YFSETQ come from the germline V gene. CDR3 length: 13 amino acids. The CDR3 coding sequence is TGCGCCAGCAGCTCAACAGGGTTAACTGAGCAGTTCTTC. Its protein product is CASSSTGLTEQFF.

This chain joins TRBV9 and TRBJ1-1; TRBD1 matches at 7 bases. V shed 1 base and J 4 bases; nucleotides not matched to a gene: 4. CDR3 length equals 14 residues. The germline CDR1 and CDR2 sequences are SGDLS and YYNGEE. The CDR3 loop is CASSVLGQFTEAFF. CDR3 nucleotide sequence: TGTGCCAGCAGCGTATTGGGACAGTTCACTGAAGCTTTCTTT. Supplemented by reference TRBV9 and TRBJ1-1, the full variable domain reads DSGVTQTPKHLITATGQRVTLRCSPRSGDLSVYWYQQSLDQGLQFLIQYYNGEERAKGNILERFSAQQFPDLHSELNLSSLELGDSALYFCASSVLGQFTEAFFGQGTRLTVV.

The chain links TRBV11-3 to TRBJ2-3, with a weak D call TRBD2 (5 bases). The CDR3 is 14 residues long. Trimming removed 5 bases from V and 6 bases from J, with 15 bases in between. Germline CDR1 and CDR2: SGHNT and YENEEA. The CDR3 spells CASSRGTSSDTQYF. The DNA of the CDR3 is TGTGCCAGCAGCCGGGGAACTAGTTCGGATACGCAGTATTTT.

The chain is built from TRBV28 and TRBJ1-2; TRBD1 is a possible D gene (5 bases). V was trimmed by 6 bases and J by 0 bases, leaving 11 bases between them. Germline V CDR1 and CDR2: MDHEN, SYDVKM. CDR3 length: 14 residues. The DNA for the CDR3 is TGTGCCAGCAGAGGGGCCGCAACTAACTATGGCTACACCTTC. It translates to CASRGAATNYGYTF.

This clone occurred once. This sequence joins TRBV4-2 and TRBJ2-1; 13 bases agree with TRBD2. In germline, CDR1 is LGHNA, CDR2 YNFKEQ. V dropped 3 bases and J dropped 10; count of bases not matched to a gene: 6. CDR3 length: 15 amino acids. CDR3 amino acids: CASSQPGTSGKEQFF. CDR3 nucleotide sequence: TGTGCCAGCAGCCAGCCGGGGACTAGCGGGAAGGAGCAGTTCTTC.

As for this clone: A read error may explain this, as a much larger clone is one base away. The genes are TRBV19 and TRBJ1-2; D is unresolved. This CDR3 has 12 amino acids. Germline V CDR1 and CDR2: LNHDA, SQIVND (reference sequence). V shed 1 base and J shed 3 bases, with 3 bases lying between them. In DNA, the CDR3 is TGTGCCAGTAGTATAGCAGACTATGGCTACACCTTC. This codes for CASSIADYGYTF.